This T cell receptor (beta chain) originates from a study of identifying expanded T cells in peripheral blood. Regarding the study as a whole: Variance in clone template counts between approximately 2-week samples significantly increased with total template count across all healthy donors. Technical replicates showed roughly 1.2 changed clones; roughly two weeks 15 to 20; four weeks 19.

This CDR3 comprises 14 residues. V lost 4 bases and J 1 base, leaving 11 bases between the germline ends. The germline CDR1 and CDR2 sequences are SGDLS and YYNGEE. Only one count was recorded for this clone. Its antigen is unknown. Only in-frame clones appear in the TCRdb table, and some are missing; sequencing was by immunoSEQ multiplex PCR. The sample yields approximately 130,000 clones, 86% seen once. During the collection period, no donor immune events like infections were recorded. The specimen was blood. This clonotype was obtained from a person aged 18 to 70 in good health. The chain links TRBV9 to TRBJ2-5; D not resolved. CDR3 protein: CASSPDMAQETQYF. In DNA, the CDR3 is TGTGCCAGCAGCCCAGACATGGCCCAAGAGACCCAGTACTTC.